This TCR beta chain was sequenced in a study of tumor and adjacent non-tumor tissue in lung cancer. Study in general: There were approximately twelve adenocarcinoma, a couple of squamous cell carcinoma and 1 small cell lung cancer cases. Samples averaged around 4.2 million productive TCRbeta reads each.

Overall study results and limits: Shorter survival was associated with higher TCR diversity in tumors. Tumor repertoires had a smaller top 100 clone share than normal lung.

Three rounds of nested PCR, following a modified ARM-PCR protocol, produced the TCRbeta library. TCRdb re-analysed the multiplex PCR reads in MiXCR, keeping a single row per CDR3 protein. The data show about 76,000 distinct CDR3 sequences, around two thirds seen once. No cell sorting was done before RNA was extracted from the tissue. A remark on this clonotype: No antigen is known for it. Mismatch with germline at one junction end may stem from a read error.

What was sequenced was lung tumor tissue. This sequence was found in a woman between 65 and 79 years old with non-small cell lung cancer.

In nucleotides, the CDR3 is TGTGCCAGCAGTTACCCGGCGCGGGCTGAAGCTTCCTTT. It specifies CASSYPARAEASF. The V call is TRBV6-5, the J call TRBJ1-1; D is uncertain. Germline lookup yields CDR1 MNHEY and CDR2 SVGAGI. The CDR3 is made up of 13 amino acids.